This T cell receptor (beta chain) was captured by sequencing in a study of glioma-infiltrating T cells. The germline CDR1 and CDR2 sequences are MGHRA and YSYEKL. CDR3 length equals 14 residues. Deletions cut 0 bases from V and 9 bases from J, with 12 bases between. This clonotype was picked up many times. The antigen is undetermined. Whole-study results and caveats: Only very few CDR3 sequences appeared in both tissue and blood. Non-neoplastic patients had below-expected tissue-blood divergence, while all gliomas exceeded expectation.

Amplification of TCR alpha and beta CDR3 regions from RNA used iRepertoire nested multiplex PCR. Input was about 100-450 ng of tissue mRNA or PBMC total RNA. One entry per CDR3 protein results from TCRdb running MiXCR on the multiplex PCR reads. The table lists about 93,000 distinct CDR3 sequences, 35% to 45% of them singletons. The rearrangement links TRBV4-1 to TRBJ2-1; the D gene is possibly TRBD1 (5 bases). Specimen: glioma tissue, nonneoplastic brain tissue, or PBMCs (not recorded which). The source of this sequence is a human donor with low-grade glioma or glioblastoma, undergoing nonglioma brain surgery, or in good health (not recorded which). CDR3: CASSQEQGYREQFF. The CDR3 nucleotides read TGCGCCAGCAGCCAAGAGCAGGGATATCGTGAGCAGTTCTTC.